Described below is a single T cell receptor (beta chain) sequence and its context. Trimming removed 5 bases from V and 2 bases from J; junction bases left unmatched: 5. Germline CDR1 is MNHEY and CDR2 is SMNVEV (reference sequence). The CDR3 contains 15 residues. This sample was included in a study of blood T cell repertoires in COVID-19. Study-level background: Nucleic acid was either cDNA or gDNA, and it came from T cells, B-cell-depleted T cells, or PBMCs.

TCRdb's table, derived via immunoSEQ multiplex PCR, lists solely in-frame clones and lacks some. The profile covers some 190,000 clones, with roughly 84% appearing a single time and 4.9% taken by the ten largest. The sequencing sample was made of peripheral blood. The sequence was collected from a woman older than 75 with acute or convalescent COVID-19. The chain couples TRBV27 to TRBJ1-5, with 8 positions matching TRBD1. The CDR3 region has the DNA TGTGCCAGCAGTCCAGACAGGGGTGGCAATCAGCCCCAGCATTTT. Amino acids: CASSPDRGGNQPQHF.